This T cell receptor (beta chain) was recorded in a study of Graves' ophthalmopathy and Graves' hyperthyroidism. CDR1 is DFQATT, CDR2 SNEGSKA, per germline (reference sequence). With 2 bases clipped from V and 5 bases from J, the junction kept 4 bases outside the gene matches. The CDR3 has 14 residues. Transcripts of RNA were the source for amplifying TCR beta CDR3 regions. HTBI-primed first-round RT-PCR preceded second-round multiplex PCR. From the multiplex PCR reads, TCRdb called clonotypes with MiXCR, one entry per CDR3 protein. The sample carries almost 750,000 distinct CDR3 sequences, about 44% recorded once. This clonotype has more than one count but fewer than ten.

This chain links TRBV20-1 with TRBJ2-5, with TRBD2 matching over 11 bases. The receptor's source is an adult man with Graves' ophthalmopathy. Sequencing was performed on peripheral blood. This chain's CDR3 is CSARNSGGAETQYF. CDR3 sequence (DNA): TGCAGTGCTAGAAATAGCGGGGGGGCGGAGACCCAGTACTTC.